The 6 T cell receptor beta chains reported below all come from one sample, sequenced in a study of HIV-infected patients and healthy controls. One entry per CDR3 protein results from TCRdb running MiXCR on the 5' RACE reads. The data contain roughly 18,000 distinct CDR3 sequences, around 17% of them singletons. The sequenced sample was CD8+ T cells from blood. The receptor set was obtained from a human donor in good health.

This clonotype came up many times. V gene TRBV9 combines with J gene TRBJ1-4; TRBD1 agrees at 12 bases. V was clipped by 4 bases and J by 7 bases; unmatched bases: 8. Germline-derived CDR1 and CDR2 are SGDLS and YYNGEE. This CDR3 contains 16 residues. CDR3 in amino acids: CASSLDGTGGGEKLFF. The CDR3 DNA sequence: TGTGCCAGCAGCCTTGATGGGACAGGGGGCGGTGAAAAACTGTTTTTT.

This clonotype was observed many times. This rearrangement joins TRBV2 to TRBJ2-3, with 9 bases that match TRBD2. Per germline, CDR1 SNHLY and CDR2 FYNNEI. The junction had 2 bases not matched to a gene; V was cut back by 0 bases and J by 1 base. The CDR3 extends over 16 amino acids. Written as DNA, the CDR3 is TGTGCCAGCAGTGAAGCCCGACTAGCGGGCACAGATACGCAGTATTTT. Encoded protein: CASSEARLAGTDTQYF.

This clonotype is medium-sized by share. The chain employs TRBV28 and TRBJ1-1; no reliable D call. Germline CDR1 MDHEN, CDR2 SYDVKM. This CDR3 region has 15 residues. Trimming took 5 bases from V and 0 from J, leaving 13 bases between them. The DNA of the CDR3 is TGTGCCAGCAGTCCTCAGACACTCATGAACACTGAAGCTTTCTTT. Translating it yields CASSPQTLMNTEAFF.

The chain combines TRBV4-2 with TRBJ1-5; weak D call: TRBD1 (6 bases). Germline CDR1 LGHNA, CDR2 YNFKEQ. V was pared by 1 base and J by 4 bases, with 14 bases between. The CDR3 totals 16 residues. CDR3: CASSQVYTGTNQPQHF. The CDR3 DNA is TGTGCCAGCAGCCAAGTTTATACAGGGACTAATCAGCCCCAGCATTTT.

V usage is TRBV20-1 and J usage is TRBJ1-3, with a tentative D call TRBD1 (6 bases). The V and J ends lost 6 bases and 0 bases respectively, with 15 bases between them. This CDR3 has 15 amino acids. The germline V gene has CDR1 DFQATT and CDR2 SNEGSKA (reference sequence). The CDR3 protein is CSALSGEHSGNTIYF. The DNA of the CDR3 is TGCAGTGCCCTCTCAGGGGAACACTCTGGAAACACCATATATTTT.

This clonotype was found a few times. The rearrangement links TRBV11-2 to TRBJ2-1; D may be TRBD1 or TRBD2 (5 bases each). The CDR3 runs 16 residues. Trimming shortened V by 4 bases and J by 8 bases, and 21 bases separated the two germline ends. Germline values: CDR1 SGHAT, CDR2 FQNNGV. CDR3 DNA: TGTGCCAGCAGCTACTTAGAGGAGTTGGGGACCTATGAGCAGTTCTTC. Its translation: CASSYLEELGTYEQFF. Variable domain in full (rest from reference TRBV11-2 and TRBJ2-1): EAGVAQSPRYKIIEKRQSVAFWCNPISGHATLYWYQQILGQGPKLLIQFQNNGVVDDSQLPKDRFSAERLKGVDSTLKIQPAKLEDSAVYLCASSYLEELGTYEQFFGPGTRLTVL.